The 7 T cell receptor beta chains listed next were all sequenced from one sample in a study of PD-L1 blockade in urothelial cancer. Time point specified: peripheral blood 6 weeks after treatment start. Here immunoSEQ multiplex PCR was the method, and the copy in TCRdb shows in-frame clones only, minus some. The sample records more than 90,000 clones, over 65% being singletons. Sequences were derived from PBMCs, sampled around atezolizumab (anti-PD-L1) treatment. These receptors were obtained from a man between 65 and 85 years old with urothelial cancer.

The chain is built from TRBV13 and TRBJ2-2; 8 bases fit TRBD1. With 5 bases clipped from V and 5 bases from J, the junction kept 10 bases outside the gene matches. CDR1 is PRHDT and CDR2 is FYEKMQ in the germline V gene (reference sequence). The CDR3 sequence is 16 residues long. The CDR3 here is CASSPDRGLETGELFF. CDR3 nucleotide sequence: TGTGCCAGCAGCCCCGACAGGGGCTTGGAAACCGGGGAGCTGTTTTTT. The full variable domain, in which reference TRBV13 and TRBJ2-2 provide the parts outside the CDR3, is AAGVIQSPRHLIKEKRETATLKCYPIPRHDTVYWYQQGPGQDPQFLISFYEKMQSDKGSIPDRFSAQQFSDYHSELNMSSLELGDSALYFCASSPDRGLETGELFFGEGSRLTVL.

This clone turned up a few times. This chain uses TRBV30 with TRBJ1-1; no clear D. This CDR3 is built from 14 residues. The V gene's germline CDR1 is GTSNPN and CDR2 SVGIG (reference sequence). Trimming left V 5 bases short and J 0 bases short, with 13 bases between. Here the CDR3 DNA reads TGTGCCTGGGGTGGCGGAGTCATGAACACTGAAGCTTTCTTT. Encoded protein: CAWGGGVMNTEAFF.

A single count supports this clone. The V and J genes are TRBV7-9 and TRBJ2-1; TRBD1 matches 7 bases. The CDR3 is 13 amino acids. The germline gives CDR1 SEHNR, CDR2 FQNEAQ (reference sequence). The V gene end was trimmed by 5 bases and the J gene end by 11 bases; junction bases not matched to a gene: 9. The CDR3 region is CASSPGGGSQQFF. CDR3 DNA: TGTGCCAGCAGCCCAGGGGGTGGCAGCCAGCAGTTCTTC.

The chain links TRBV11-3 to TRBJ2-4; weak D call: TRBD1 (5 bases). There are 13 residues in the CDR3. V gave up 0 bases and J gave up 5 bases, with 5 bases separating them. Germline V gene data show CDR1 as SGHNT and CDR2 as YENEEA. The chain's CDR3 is CASSLEQENIQYF. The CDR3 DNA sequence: TGTGCCAGCAGCTTAGAACAGGAAAACATTCAGTACTTC. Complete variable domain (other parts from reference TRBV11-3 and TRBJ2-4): EAGVVQSPRYKIIEKKQPVAFWCNPISGHNTLYWYLQNLGQGPELLIRYENEEAVDDSQLPKDRFSAERLKGVDSTLKIQPAELGDSAVYLCASSLEQENIQYFGAGTRLSVL.

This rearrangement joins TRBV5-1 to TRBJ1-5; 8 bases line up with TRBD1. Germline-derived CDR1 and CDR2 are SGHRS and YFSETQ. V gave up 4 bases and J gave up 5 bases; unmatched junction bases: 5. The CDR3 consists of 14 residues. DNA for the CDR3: TGCGCCAGCAGCAGTGGACAGGGAGATCAGCCCCAGCATTTT. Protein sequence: CASSSGQGDQPQHF.

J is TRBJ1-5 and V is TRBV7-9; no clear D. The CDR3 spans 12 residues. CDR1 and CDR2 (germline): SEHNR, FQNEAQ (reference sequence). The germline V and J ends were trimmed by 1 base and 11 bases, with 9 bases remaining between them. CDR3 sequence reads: CASSLGLSAQHF. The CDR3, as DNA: TGTGCCAGCAGCTTAGGACTGTCGGCCCAGCATTTT.

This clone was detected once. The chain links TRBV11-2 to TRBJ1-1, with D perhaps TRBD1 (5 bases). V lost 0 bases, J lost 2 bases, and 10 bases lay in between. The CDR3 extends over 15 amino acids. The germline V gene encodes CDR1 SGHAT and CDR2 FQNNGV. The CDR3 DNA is TGTGCCAGCAGCTTAGAGCGGGGACCTAACACTGAAGCTTTCTTT. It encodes CASSLERGPNTEAFF.